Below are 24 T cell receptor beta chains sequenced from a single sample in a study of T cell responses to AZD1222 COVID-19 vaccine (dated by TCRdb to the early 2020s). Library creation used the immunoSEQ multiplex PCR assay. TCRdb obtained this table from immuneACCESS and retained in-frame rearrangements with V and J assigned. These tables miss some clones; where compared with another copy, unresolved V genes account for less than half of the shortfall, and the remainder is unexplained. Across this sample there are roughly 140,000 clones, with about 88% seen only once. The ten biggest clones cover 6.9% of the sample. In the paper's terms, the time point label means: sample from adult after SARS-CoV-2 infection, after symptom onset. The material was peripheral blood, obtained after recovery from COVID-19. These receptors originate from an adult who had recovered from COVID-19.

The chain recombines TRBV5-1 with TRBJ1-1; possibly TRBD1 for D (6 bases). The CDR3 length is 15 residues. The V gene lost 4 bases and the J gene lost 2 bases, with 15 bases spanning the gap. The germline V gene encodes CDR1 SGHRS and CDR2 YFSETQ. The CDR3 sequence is CASSRLPRGNTEAFF. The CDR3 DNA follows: TGCGCCAGCAGCCGGCTACCCAGGGGAAACACTGAAGCTTTCTTT.

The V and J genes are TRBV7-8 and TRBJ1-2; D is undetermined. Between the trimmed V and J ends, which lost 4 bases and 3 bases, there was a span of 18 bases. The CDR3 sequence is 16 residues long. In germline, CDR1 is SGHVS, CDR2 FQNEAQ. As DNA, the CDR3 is TGTGCCAGCAGCTCTCGGGTCGGGGAGTGGGACTATGGCTACACCTTC. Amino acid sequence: CASSSRVGEWDYGYTF.

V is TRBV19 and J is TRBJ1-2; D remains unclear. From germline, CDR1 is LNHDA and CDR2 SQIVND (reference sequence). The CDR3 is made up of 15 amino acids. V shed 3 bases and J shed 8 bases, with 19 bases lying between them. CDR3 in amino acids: CASSMLESSVKGYTF. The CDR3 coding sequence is TGTGCCAGTAGTATGCTTGAAAGCTCCGTGAAGGGCTACACCTTC.

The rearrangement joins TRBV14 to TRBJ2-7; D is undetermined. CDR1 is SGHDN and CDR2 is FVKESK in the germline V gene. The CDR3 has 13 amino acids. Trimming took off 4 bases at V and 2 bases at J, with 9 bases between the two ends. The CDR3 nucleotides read TGTGCCAGCAGCCCGGGTGGGACCTACGAGCAGTACTTC. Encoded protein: CASSPGGTYEQYF.

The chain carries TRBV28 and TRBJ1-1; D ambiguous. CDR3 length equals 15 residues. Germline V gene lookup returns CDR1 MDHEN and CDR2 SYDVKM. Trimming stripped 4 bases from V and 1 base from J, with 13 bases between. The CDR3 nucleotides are TGTGCCAGCAGTTCCTCCGAAAACCGGAACACTGAAGCTTTCTTT. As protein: CASSSSENRNTEAFF.

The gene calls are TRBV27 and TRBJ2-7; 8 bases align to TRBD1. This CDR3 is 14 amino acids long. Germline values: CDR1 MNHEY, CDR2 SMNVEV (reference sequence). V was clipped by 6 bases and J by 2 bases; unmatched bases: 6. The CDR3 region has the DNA TGTGCCAGCAGGTCGGGACAGGTCCCCTACGAGCAGTACTTC. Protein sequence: CASRSGQVPYEQYF.

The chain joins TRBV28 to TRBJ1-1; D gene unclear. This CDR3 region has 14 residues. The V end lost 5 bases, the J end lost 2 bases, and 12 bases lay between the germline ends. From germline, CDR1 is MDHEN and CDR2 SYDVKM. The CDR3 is CASSAVPPNTEAFF. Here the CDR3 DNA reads TGTGCCAGCAGTGCCGTGCCCCCTAACACTGAAGCTTTCTTT.

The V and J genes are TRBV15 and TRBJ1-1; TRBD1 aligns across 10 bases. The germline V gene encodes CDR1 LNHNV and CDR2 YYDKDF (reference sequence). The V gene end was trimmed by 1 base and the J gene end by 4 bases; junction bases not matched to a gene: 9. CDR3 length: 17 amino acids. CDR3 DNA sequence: TGTGCCACCAGCAGAGGGGGACAGGGGAGAGGTGTCACTGAAGCTTTCTTT. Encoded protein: CATSRGGQGRGVTEAFF.

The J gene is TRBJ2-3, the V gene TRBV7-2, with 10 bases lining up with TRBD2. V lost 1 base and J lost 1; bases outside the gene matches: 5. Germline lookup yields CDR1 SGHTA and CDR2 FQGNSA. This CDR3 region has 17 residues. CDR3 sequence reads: CASSLGPAGGGTDTQYF. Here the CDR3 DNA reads TGTGCCAGCAGCTTAGGCCCAGCGGGGGGGGGCACAGATACGCAGTATTTT.

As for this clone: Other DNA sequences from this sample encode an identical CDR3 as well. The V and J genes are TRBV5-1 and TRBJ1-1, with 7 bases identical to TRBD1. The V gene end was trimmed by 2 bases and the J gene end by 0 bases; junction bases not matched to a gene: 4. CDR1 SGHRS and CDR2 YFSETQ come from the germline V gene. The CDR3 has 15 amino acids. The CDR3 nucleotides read TGCGCCAGCAGCTTTCGACAGGGATTGAACACTGAAGCTTTCTTT. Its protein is CASSFRQGLNTEAFF.

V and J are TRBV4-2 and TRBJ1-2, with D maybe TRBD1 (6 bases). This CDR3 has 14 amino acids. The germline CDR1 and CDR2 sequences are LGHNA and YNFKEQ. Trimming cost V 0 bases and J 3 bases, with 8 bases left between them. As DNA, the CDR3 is TGTGCCAGCAGCCAAGAGGGGGCGGACTATGGCTACACCTTC. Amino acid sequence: CASSQEGADYGYTF.

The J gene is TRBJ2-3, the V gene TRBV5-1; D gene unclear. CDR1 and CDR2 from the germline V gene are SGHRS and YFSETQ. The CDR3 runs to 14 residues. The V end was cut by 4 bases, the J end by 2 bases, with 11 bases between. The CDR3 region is CASSPPQTTDTQYF. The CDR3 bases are TGCGCCAGCAGCCCCCCCCAGACCACAGATACGCAGTATTTT.

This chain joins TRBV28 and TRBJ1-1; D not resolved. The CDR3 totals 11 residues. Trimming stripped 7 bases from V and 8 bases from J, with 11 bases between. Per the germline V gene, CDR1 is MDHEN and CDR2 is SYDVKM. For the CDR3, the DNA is TGTGCCAGCACCAAAGTAGGGGAAGCTTTCTTT. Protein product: CASTKVGEAFF.

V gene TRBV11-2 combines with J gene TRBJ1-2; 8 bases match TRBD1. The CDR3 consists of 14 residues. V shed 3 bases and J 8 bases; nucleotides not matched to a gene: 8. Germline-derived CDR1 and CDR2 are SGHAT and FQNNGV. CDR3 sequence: CASSFGQGARGYTF. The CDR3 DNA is TGTGCCAGCAGCTTCGGGCAGGGGGCGAGAGGCTACACCTTC.

Here the CDR3 DNA reads TGTGCCAGCAGCTTAAAGGGACAAGTCTACACCGGGGAGCTGTTTTTT. Protein: CASSLKGQVYTGELFF. The rearrangement links TRBV7-9 to TRBJ2-2; a possible D gene is TRBD1 (6 bases). CDR3 length: 16 residues. Trimming pared 2 bases from V and 3 bases from J, leaving 13 bases between. Germline CDR1 reads SEHNR; CDR2 reads FQNEAQ (reference sequence). The full variable domain, completed using reference TRBV7-9 and TRBJ2-2, is DTGVSQNPRHKITKRGQNVTFRCDPISEHNRLYWYRQTLGQGPEFLTYFQNEAQLEKSRLLSDRFSAERPKGSFSTLEIQRTEQGDSAMYLCASSLKGQVYTGELFFGEGSRLTVL.

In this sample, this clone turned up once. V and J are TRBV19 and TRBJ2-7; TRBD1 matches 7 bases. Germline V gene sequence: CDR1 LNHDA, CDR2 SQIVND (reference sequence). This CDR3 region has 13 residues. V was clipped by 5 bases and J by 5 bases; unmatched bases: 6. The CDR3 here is CASSLQGTDEQYF. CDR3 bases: TGTGCCAGTAGTCTACAGGGGACGGACGAGCAGTACTTC.

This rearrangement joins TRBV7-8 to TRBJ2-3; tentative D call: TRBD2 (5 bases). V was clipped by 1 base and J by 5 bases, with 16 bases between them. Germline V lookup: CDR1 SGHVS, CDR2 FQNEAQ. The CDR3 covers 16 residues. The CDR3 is CASSLGGSRWGDTQYF. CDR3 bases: TGTGCCAGCAGCTTAGGCGGGTCACGTTGGGGAGATACGCAGTATTTT.

The CDR3 protein is CASSPRGAGEYEQYF. As DNA, the CDR3 is TGTGCCAGCAGCCCCCGAGGCGCCGGGGAATACGAGCAGTACTTC. This chain uses TRBV7-9 with TRBJ2-7; possibly TRBD2 for D (5 bases). This CDR3 comprises 15 residues. CDR1 SEHNR and CDR2 FQNEAQ come from the germline V gene (reference sequence). Trimming pared 5 bases from V and 4 bases from J, leaving 18 bases between.

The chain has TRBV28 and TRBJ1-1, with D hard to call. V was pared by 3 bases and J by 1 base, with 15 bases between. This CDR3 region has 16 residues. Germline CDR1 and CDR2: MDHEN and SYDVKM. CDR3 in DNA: TGTGCCAGCAGTTTTGCCTCCCGACCGGGGAACACTGAAGCTTTCTTT. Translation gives CASSFASRPGNTEAFF.

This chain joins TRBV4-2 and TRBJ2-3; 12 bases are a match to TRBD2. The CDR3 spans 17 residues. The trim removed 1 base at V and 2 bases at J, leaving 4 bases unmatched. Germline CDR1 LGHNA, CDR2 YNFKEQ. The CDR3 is CASSQGGLAGITDTQYF. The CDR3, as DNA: TGTGCCAGCAGCCAAGGGGGACTAGCGGGTATCACAGATACGCAGTATTTT.

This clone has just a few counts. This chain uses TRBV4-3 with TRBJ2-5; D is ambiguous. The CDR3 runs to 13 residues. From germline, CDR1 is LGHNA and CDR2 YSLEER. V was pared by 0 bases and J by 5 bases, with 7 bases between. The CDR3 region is CASSQDRSETQYF. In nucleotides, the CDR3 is TGCGCCAGCAGCCAAGATCGATCGGAGACCCAGTACTTC.

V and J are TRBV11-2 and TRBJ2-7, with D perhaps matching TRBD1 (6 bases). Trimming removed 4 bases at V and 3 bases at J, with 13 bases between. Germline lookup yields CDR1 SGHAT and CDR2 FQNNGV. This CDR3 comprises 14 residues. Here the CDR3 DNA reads TGTGCCAGCAGCTCCCCAACAGGGAGCTACGAGCAGTACTTC. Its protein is CASSSPTGSYEQYF.

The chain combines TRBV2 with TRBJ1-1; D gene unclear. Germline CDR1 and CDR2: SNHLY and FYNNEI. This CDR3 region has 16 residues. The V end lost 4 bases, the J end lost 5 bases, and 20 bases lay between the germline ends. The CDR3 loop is CASSVQQVYQGTEAFF. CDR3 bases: TGTGCCAGCAGTGTCCAGCAGGTGTATCAAGGGACTGAAGCTTTCTTT.

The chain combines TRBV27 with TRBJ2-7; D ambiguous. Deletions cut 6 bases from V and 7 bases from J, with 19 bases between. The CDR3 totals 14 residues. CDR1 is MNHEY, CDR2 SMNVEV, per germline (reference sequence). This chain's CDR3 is CASRSTFRMGEQYF. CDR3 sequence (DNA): TGTGCCAGCAGGTCAACCTTCCGAATGGGAGAGCAGTACTTC.